This T cell receptor beta chain appears in the sequencing data of a study of blood T cell repertoires in COVID-19. The V end lost 3 bases, the J end lost 0 bases, and 9 bases lay between the germline ends. CDR1 LGHDT and CDR2 YNNKEL come from the germline V gene (reference sequence). This CDR3 spans 16 amino acids. The authors' processing: Amplified reference gene primers provided the basis for estimating nucleated cell counts. Libraries were prepared by immunoSEQ multiplex PCR; TCRdb keeps only in-frame clonotypes and omits some of them. V and J calls and clone size are as listed in that table; D and trimming were resolved from the DNA. The repertoire holds about 98,000 clones, with more than 65% as singletons.

This clonotype was sampled from a woman of 80 years or more with acute or convalescent COVID-19. J is TRBJ1-6 and V is TRBV3-1 (or the pseudogene TRBV3-2); the D is unclear. The sequenced sample consisted of peripheral blood. CDR3 residues: CASSQVLSSYNSPLHF. DNA for the CDR3: TGTGCCAGCAGCCAGGTTCTCAGCTCCTATAATTCACCCCTCCACTTT.